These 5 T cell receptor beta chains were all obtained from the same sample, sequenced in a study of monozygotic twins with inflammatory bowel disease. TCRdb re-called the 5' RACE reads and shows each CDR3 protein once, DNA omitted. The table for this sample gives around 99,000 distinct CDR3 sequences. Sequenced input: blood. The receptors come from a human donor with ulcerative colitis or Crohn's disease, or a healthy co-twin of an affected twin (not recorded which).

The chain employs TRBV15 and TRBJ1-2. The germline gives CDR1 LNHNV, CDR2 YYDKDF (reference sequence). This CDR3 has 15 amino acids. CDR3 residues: CATSHRHEVPYGYTF.

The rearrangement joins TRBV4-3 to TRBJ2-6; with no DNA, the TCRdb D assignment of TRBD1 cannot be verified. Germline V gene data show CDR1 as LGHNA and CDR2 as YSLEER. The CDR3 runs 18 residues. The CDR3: CASSQGGTGYSGANVLTF.

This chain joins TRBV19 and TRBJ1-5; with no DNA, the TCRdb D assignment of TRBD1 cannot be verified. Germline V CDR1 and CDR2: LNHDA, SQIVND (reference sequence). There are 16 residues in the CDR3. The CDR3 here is CASTTTGSPADQPQHF.

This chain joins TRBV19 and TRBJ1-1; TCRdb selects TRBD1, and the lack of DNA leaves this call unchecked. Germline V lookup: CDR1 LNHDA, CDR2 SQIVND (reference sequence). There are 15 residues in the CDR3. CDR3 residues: CASISHRGTGNEAFF.

The CDR3: CASSLVSGANVLTF. The chain couples TRBV7-9 to TRBJ2-6. Germline V gene lookup returns CDR1 SEHNR and CDR2 FQNEAQ (reference sequence). The CDR3 contains 14 residues.